Described below is a single T cell receptor beta chain sequence and its context. This specimen comes from a study of cytomegalovirus exposure and HLA in healthy donors. Sequenced by immunoSEQ multiplex PCR; TCRdb stores in-frame clones only, minus some. The table includes 150,000 to 200,000 clones, 75% to 90% detected once. This CDR3 spans 15 amino acids. The trim removed 5 bases at V and 1 base at J, leaving 4 bases unmatched. Germline-derived CDR1 and CDR2 are MRHNA and SNTAGT. The sequence derives from a woman between 18 and 30 years old in good health and CMV-seronegative. What was sequenced was PBMCs. The chain has TRBV6-4 and TRBJ2-2; 7 bases fit TRBD2. In DNA, the CDR3 is TGTGCCAGCAGTCCTAGCGGAGAGAACACCGGGGAGCTGTTTTTT. Translated: CASSPSGENTGELFF.